A selection of T cell receptor beta chains follows, all from one sample in a study of control samples from healthy donors and cancer patients. Some clones are missing from TCRdb's copy, which holds only in-frame ones; the method was immunoSEQ multiplex PCR. The sample holds more than 100,000 clones, about 91% seen once. The sample was blood. The receptors were sampled from a man in his forties in good health. The conserved cysteine and the conserved F or W are not part of the CDR3 here.

v_call: TRBV29-1; cdr3_aa: SVGSRGNQPQH
v_call: TRBV28; cdr3_aa: ASSPGGRYEQY
v_call: TRBV24-1; cdr3_aa: ATSAGGHHKNIQY
v_call: TRBV5-4; cdr3_aa: ASSGNSGNTIY
v_call: TRBV24-1; cdr3_aa: ATSVSGQGDQPQH
v_call: TRBV12-3/TRBV12-4; cdr3_aa: ASKLGASYEQY
v_call: TRBV5-1; cdr3_aa: ASSLMGGNEKLF
v_call: TRBV19; cdr3_aa: ASRERGGSTDTQY
v_call: TRBV3-1/TRBV3-2; cdr3_aa: ASSPRDYTYNEQF
v_call: TRBV29-1; cdr3_aa: SVDGGRGTEAF
v_call: TRBV30; cdr3_aa: AWSTFSGNTIY
v_call: TRBV24-1; cdr3_aa: ATSDWEPRDRVTDTQY
v_call: TRBV21-1; cdr3_aa: ASSSSHHNNEQF
v_call: TRBV30; cdr3_aa: AWRVVVGTEAF
v_call: TRBV9; cdr3_aa: ASSPDRGQDGYT
v_call: TRBV3-1/TRBV3-2; cdr3_aa: DRVRRGRGYNSPLH
v_call: TRBV15; cdr3_aa: ATSSRMTGRGTEAF
v_call: TRBV3-1/TRBV3-2; cdr3_aa: ASSQAGGTEAF
v_call: TRBV7-2; cdr3_aa: ASSLGGQGARNYGYT
v_call: TRBV4-3; cdr3_aa: ASSQGAAGALYNEQF
v_call: TRBV30; cdr3_aa: AWHRTGEQGTEAF
v_call: TRBV6-5; cdr3_aa: ASSKGRYNEQF
v_call: TRBV19; cdr3_aa: ASHNRGGPYNEQF
v_call: TRBV2; cdr3_aa: ASSGMTSGGFHEQF
v_call: TRBV18; cdr3_aa: ASSLGTANTEAF
v_call: TRBV5-1; cdr3_aa: ASSLGQTNTEAF
v_call: TRBV2; cdr3_aa: ASSQVYEQY
v_call: TRBV28; cdr3_aa: ASLGQGVGHYGYT
v_call: TRBV7-3; cdr3_aa: ASSPFGRGRTDTQY
v_call: TRBV19; cdr3_aa: ASSMGPGDLGTDTQY
v_call: TRBV14; cdr3_aa: ASSQFERNYGYT
v_call: TRBV19; cdr3_aa: ASSIGFIMNTEAF
v_call: TRBV14; cdr3_aa: ASSLGGGELF
v_call: TRBV16; cdr3_aa: ASSQFGTAPIPQETQY